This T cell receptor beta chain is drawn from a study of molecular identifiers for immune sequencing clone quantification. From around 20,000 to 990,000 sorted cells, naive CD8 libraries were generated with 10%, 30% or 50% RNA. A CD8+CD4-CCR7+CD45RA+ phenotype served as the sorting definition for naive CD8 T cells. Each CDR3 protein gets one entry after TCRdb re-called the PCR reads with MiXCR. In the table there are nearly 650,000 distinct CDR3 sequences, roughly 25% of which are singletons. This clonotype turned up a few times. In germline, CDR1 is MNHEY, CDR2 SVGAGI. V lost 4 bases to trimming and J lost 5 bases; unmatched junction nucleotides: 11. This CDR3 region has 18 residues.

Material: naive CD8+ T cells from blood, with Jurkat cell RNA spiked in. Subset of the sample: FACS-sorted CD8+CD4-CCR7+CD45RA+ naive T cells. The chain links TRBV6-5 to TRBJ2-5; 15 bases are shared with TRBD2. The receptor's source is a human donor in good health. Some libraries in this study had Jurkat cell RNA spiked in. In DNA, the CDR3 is TGTGCCAGCAGTTTAACAAGGACTAGCGGGAGGGCGGGGGAGACCCAGTACTTC. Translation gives CASSLTRTSGRAGETQYF.